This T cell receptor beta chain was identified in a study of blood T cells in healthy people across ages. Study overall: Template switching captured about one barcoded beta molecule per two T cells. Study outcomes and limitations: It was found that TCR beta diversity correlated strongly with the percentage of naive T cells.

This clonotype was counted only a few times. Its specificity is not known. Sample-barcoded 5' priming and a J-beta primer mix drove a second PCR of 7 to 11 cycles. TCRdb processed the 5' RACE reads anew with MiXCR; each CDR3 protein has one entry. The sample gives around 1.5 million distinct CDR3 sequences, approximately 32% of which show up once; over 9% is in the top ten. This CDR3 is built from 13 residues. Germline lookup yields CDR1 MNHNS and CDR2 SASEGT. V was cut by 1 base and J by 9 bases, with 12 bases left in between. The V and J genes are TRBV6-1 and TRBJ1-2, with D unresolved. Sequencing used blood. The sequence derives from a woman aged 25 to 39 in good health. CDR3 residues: CASSEEWPKSYTF. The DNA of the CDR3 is TGTGCCAGCAGTGAAGAGTGGCCAAAAAGCTACACCTTC.